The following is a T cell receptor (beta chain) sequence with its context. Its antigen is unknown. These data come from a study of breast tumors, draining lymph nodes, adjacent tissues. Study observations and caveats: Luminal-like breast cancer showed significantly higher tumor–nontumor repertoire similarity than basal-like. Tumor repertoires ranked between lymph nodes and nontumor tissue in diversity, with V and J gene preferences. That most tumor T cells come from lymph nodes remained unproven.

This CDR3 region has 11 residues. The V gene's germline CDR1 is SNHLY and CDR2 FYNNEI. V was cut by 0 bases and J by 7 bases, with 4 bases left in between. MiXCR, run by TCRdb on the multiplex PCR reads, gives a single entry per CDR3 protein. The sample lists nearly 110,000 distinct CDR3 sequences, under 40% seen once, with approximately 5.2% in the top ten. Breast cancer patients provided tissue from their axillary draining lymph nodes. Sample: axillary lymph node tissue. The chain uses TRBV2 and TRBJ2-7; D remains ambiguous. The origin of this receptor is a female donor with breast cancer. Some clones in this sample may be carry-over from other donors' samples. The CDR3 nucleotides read TGTGCCAGCAGTGAAGCGTGGGAGCAGTACTTC. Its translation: CASSEAWEQYF.